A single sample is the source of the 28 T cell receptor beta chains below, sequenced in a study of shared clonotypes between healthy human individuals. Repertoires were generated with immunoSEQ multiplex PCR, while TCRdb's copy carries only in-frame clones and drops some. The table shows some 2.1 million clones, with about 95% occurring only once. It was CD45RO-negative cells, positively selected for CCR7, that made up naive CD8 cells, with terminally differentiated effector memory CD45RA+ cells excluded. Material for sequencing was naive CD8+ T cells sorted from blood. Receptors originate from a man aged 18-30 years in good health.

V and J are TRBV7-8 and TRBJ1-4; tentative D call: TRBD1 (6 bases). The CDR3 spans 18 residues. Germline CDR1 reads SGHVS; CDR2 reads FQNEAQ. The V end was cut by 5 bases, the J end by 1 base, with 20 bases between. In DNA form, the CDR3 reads TGTGCCAGCAGCCATTCATTGTTAGGGGGGAAAACTAATGAAAAACTGTTTTTT. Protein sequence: CASSHSLLGGKTNEKLFF.

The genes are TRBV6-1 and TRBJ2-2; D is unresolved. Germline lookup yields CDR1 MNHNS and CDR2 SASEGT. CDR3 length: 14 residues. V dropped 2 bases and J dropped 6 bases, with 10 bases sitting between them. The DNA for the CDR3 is TGTGCCAGCAGTGAAATCGGGTACGCCGGGGAGCTGTTTTTT. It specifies CASSEIGYAGELFF.

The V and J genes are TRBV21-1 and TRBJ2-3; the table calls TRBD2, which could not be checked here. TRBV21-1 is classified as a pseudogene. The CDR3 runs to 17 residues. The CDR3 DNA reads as TGTGCCAGCAGCACCCTAGCGGGAGACCCTAGCACAGATACGCAGTATTTT. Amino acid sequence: CASSTLAGDPSTDTQYF.

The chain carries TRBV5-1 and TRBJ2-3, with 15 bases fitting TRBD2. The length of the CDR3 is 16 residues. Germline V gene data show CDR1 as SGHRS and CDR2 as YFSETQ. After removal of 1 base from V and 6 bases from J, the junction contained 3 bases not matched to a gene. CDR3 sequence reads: CASSLRTSGGADTQYF. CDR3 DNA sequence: TGCGCCAGCAGCTTGAGGACTAGCGGGGGGGCGGATACGCAGTATTTT.

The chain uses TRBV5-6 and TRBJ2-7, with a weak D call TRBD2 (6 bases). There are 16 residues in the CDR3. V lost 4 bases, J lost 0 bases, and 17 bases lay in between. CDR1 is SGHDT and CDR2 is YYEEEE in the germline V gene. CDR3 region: CASSVGGGSLSYEQYF. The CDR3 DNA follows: TGTGCCAGCAGCGTGGGAGGTGGTTCTCTCTCCTACGAGCAGTACTTC.

The DNA for the CDR3 is TGCGCCAGCAGCTGGGGACACTCCTACGAGCAGTACTTC. Protein: CASSWGHSYEQYF. The chain joins TRBV5-1 to TRBJ2-7; maybe TRBD1 (6 bases). This CDR3 region has 13 residues. The germline gives CDR1 SGHRS, CDR2 YFSETQ. Between the trimmed V and J ends, which lost 3 bases and 0 bases, there was a span of 7 bases.

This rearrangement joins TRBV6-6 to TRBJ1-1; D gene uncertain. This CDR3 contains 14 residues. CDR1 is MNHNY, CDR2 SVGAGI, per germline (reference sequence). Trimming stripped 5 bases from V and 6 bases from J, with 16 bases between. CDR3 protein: CASSLLYRTPEAFF. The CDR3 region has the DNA TGTGCCAGCAGTCTCCTGTACAGAACTCCTGAAGCTTTCTTT.

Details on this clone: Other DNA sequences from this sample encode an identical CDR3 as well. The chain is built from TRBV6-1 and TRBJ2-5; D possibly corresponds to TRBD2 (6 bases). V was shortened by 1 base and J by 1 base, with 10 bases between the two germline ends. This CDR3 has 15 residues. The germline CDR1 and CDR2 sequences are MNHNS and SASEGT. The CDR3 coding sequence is TGTGCCAGCAGTGAAGGTGCGGGGTCCCAAGAGACCCAGTACTTC. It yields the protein CASSEGAGSQETQYF.

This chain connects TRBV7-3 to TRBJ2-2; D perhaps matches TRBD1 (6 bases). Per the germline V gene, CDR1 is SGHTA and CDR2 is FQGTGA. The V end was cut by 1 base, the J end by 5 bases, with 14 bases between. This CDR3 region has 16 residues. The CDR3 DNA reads TGTGCCAGCAGCTTAAATCCTGTTAGGGGGACCGGGGAGCTGTTTTTT. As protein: CASSLNPVRGTGELFF.

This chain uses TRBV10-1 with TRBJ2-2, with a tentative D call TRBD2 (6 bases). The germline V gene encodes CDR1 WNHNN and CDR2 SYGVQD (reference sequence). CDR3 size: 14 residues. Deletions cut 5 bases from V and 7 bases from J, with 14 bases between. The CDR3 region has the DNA TGCGCCAGCAGTCCCGGGGGAGAACACGGGGAGCTGTTTTTT. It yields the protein CASSPGGEHGELFF.

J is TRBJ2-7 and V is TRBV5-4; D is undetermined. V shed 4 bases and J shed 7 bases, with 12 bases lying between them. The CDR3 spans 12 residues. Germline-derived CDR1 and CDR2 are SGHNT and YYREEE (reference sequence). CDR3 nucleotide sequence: TGTGCCAGCAGCACCACGGGTGGGGAGCAGTACTTC. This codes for CASSTTGGEQYF.

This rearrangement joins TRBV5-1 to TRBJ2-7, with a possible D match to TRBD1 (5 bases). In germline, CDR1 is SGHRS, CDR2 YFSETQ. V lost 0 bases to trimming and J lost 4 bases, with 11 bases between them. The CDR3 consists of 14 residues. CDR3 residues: CASSLDGHEYEQYF. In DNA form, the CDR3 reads TGCGCCAGCAGCTTGGATGGACACGAGTACGAGCAGTACTTC.

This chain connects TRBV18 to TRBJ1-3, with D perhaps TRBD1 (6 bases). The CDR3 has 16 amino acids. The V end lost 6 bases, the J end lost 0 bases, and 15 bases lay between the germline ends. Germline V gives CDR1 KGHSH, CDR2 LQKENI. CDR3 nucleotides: TGTGCCAGCTCCCTCTTGGGGGCAGTCTCTGGAAACACCATATATTTT. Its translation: CASSLLGAVSGNTIYF. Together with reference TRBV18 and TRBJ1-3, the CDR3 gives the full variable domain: NAGVMQNPRHLVRRRGQEARLRCSPMKGHSHVYWYRQLPEEGLKFMVYLQKENIIDESGMPKERFSAEFPKEGPSILRIQQVVRGDSAAYFCASSLLGAVSGNTIYFGEGSWLTVV.

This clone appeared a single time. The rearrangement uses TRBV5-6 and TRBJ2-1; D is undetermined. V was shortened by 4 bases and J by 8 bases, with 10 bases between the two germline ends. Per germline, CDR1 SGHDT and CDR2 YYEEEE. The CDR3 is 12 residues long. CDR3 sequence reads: CASSKLGDEQFF. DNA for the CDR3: TGTGCCAGCAGCAAATTAGGCGATGAGCAGTTCTTC.

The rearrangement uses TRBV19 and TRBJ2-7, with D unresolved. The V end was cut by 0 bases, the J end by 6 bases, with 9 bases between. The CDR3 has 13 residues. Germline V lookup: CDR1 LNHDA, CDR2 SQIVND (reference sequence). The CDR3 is CASSIDLLGEQYF. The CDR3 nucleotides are TGTGCCAGTAGTATAGATTTGCTAGGCGAGCAGTACTTC.

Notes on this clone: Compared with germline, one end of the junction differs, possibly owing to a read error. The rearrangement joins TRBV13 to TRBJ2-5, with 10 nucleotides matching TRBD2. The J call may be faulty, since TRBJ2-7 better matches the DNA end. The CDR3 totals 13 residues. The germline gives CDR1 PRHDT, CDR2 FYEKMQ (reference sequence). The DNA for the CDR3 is TGTGCCAGCAGCATAGGACTAGCGGACGAGCAGTACTTC. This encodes CASSIGLADEQYF.

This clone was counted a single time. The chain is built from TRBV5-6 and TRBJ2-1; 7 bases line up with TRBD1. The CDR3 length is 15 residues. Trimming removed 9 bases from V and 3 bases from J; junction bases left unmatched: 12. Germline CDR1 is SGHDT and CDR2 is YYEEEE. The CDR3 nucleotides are TGTGCCACCGGACAGGTTGACCTGATCTACAATGAGCAGTTCTTC. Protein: CATGQVDLIYNEQFF. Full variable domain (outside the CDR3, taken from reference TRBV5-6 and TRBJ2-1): DAGVTQSPTHLIKTRGQQVTLRCSPKSGHDTVSWYQQALGQGPQFIFQYYEEEERQRGNFPDRFSGHQFPNYSSELNVNALLLGDSALYLCATGQVDLIYNEQFFGPGTRLTVL.

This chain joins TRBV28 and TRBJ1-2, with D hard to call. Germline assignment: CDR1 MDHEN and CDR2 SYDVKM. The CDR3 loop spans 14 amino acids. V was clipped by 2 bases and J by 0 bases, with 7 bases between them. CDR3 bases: TGTGCCAGCAGTTTACCAGGCACTAACTATGGCTACACCTTC. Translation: CASSLPGTNYGYTF.

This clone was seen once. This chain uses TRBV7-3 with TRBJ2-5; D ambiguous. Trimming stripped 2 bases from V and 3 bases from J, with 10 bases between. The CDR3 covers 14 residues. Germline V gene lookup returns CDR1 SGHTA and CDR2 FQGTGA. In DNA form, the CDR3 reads TGTGCCAGCAGCTTATATGGTGGGGAAGAGACCCAGTACTTC. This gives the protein CASSLYGGEETQYF.

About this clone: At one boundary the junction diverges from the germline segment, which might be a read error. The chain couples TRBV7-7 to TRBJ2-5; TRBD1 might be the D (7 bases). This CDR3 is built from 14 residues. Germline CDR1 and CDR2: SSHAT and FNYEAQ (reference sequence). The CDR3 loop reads CASSLGGGRETQYF. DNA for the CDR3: TGTGCTAGCAGCCTCGGAGGGGGCCGAGAGACCCAGTACTTC.

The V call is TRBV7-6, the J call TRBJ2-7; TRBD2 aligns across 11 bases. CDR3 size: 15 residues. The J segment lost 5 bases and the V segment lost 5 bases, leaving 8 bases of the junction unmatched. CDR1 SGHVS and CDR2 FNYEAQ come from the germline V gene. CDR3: CASSPIAGGPNEQYF. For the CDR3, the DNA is TGTGCCAGCAGCCCAATAGCGGGGGGGCCCAACGAGCAGTACTTC.

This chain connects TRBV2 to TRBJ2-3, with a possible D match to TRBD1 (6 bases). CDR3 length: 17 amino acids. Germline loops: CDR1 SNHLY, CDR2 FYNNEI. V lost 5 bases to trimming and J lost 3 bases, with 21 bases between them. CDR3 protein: CASSNAGTSEWTDTQYF. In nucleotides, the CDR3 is TGTGCCAGCAGTAACGCCGGGACATCTGAATGGACAGATACGCAGTATTTT.

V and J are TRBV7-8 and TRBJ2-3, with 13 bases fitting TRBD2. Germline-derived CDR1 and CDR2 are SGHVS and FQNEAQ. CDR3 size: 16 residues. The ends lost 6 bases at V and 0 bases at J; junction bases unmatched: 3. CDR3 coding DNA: TGTGCCAGCAGAACTAGCGGGGGGGAAAGCACAGATACGCAGTATTTT. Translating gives CASRTSGGESTDTQYF. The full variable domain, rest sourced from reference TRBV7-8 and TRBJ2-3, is GAGVSQSPRYKVAKRGQDVALRCDPISGHVSLFWYQQALGQGPEFLTYFQNEAQLDKSGLPSDRFFAERPEGSVSTLKIQRTQQEDSAVYLCASRTSGGESTDTQYFGPGTRLTVL.

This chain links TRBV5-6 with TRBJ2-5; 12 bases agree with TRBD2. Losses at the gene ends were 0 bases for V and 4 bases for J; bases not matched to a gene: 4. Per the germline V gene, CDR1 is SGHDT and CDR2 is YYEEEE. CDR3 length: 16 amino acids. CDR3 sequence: CASSLAGLAGLETQYF. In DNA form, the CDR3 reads TGTGCCAGCAGCTTGGCAGGACTAGCGGGATTAGAGACCCAGTACTTC.

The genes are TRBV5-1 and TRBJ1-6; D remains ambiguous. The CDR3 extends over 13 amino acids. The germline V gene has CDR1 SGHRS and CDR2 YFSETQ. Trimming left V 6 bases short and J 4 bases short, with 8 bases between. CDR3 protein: CASTRGYNSPLHF. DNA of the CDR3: TGCGCCAGCACAAGAGGGTATAATTCACCCCTCCACTTT.

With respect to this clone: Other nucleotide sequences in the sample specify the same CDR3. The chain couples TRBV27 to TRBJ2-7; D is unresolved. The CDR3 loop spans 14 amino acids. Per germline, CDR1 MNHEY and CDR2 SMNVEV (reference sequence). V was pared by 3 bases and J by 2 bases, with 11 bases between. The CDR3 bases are TGTGCCAGCAGTTTCCTGGGCGGCGCCTACGAGCAGTACTTC. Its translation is CASSFLGGAYEQYF.

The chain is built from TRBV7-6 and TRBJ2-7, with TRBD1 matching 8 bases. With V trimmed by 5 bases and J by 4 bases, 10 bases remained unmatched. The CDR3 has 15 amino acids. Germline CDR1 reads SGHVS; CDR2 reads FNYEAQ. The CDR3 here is CASSLNVGTGYEQYF. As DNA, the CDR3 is TGTGCCAGCAGCCTTAACGTCGGGACAGGTTACGAGCAGTACTTC.

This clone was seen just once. CDR3: CASSWTGVNQPQHF. The CDR3 DNA reads as TGTGCCAGCAGTTGGACAGGGGTGAATCAGCCCCAGCATTTT. The gene calls are TRBV27 and TRBJ1-5; 9 bases line up with TRBD1. CDR3 size: 14 residues. Germline V gene data show CDR1 as MNHEY and CDR2 as SMNVEV (reference sequence). The V gene end was trimmed by 4 bases and the J gene end by 4 bases; junction bases not matched to a gene: 2.